This record covers a single TCR beta chain. The data derive from a study of shared clonotypes between healthy human individuals. The method was immunoSEQ multiplex PCR; TCRdb's version includes in-frame clones alone and lacks a portion of them. Among approximately 1.5 million clones listed, 95% to 99% were seen once. V was cut by 8 bases and J by 4 bases, with 20 bases left in between. The CDR3 is 16 residues long. CDR1 and CDR2 from the germline V gene are KGHSH and LQKENI. This sequence joins TRBV18 and TRBJ2-2; D may match TRBD1 or TRBD2 (6 bases each). This receptor was identified in a man under 40 in good health. Material: naive CD4+ T cells sorted from blood. The subset was: CD45RA+ positively selected. This CDR3 reads CASHGTSGEVTGELFF. DNA for the CDR3: TGTGCCAGCCATGGAACTTCAGGGGAGGTCACCGGGGAGCTGTTTTTT.